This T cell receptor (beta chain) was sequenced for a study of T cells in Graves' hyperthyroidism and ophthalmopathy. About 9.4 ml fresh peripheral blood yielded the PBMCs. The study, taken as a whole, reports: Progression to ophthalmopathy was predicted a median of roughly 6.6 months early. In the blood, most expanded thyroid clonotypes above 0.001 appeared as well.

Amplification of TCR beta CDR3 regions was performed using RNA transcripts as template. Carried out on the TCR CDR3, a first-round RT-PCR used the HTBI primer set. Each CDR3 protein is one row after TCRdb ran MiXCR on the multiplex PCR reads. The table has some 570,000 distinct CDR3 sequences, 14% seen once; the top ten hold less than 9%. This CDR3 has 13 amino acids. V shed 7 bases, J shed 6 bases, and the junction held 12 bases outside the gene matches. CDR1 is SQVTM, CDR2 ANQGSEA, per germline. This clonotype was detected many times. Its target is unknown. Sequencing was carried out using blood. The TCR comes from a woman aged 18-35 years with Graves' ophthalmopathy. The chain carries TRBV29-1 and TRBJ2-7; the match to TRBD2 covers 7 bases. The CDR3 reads CSALGTNLIEQYF. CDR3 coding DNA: TGCAGCGCCCTCGGGACTAACTTAATCGAGCAGTACTTC.